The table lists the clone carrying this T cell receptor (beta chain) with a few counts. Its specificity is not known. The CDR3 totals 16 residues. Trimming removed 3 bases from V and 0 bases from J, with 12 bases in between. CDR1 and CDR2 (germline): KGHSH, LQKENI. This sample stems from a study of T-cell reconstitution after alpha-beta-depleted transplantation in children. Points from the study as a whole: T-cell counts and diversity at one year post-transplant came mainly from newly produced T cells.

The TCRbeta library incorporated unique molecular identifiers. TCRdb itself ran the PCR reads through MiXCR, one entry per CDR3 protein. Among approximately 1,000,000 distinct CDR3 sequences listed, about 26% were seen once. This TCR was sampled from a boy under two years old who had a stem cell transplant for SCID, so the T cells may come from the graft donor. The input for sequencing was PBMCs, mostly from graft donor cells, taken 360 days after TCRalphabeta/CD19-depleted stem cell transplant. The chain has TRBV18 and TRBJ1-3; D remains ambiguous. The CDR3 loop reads CASSPLGQSSGNTIYF. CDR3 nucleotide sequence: TGTGCCAGCTCACCGTTGGGCCAGAGCTCTGGAAACACCATATATTTT.